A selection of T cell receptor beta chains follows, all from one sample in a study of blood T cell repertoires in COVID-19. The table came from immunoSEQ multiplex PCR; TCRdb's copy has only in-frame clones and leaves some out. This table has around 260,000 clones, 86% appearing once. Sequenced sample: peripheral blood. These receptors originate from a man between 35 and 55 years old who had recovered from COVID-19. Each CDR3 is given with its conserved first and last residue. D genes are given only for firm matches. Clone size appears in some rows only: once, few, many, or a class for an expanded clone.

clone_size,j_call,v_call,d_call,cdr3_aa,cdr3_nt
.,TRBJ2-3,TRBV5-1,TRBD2,CASSLGGWLAGRTDTQYF,TGCGCCAGCAGCTTGGGGGGATGGCTAGCGGGACGCACAGATACGCAGTATTTT
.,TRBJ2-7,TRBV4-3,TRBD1,CASSQDRGPMARDEQYF,TGCGCCAGCAGCCAGGACAGGGGGCCCATGGCCCGAGACGAGCAGTACTTC
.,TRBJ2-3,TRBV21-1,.,CASSINTSGTTDTQYF,TGTGCCAGCAGCATCAACACTAGCGGGACCACAGATACGCAGTATTTT
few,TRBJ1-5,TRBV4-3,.,CASSQGGSQPQHF,TGCGCCAGCAGCCAGGGAGGGAGTCAGCCCCAGCATTTT
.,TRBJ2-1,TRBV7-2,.,CASSLGGPYNEQFF,TGTGCCAGCAGCTTAGGCGGTCCCTACAATGAGCAGTTCTTC
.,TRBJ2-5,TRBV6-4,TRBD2,CASSDGTSGVETQYF,TGTGCCAGCAGTGATGGGACTAGCGGGGTAGAGACCCAGTACTTC
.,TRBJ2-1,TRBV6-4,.,CASSDSGSPYDEQFF,TGTGCCAGCAGTGACTCGGGCTCTCCGTACGATGAGCAGTTCTTC
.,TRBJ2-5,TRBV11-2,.,CASSPNSPQETQYF,TGTGCCAGCAGCCCCAACTCGCCTCAAGAGACCCAGTACTTC
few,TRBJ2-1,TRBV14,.,CASSQLSSSYNEQFF,TGTGCCAGCAGCCAACTATCGAGCTCCTACAATGAGCAGTTCTTC
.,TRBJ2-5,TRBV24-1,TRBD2,CATSDLSGGKETQYF,TGTGCCACCAGTGATTTGTCGGGGGGGAAAGAGACCCAGTACTTC
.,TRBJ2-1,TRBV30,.,CAWSVRSEQFF,TGTGCCTGGAGTGTACGGAGTGAGCAGTTCTTC
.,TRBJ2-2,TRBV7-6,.,CASSTPRGESVAGELFF,TGTGCCAGCAGCACCCCACGCGGGGAGTCGGTCGCTGGGGAGCTGTTTTTT
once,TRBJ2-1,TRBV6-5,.,CASSPLAPPYNEQFF,TGTGCCAGCAGTCCTCTAGCGCCACCCTACAATGAGCAGTTCTTC
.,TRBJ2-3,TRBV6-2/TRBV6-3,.,CASSYLRGRTNRFTDTQYF,TGTGCCAGCAGTTACCTCAGGGGCCGAACCAACCGCTTTACAGATACGCAGTATTTT
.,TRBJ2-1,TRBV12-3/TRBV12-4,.,CASSFSSYNEQFF,TGTGCCAGCAGTTTCTCCAGCTACAATGAGCAGTTCTTC
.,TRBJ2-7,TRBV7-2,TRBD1,CASSPDRGGYEQYF,TGTGCCAGCAGCCCGGACAGGGGGGGTTACGAGCAGTACTTC
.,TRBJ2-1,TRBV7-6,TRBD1,CASSRGGRGSYNEQFF,TGTGCCAGCAGCCGAGGGGGCAGGGGCTCCTACAATGAGCAGTTCTTC
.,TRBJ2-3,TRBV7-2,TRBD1,CASSFGTGGDTQYF,TGTGCCAGCAGCTTCGGGACAGGAGGGGATACGCAGTATTTT
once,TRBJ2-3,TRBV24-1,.,CATSDSPRDTQYF,TGTGCCACCAGTGATTCCCCCCGGGATACGCAGTATTTT
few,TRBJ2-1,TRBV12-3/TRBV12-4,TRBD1,CASRQGIRNEQFF,TGTGCCAGTCGACAGGGGATTCGAAATGAGCAGTTCTTC
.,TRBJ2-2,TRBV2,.,CASSEAKGAGELFF,TGTGCCAGCAGTGAAGCGAAAGGGGCCGGGGAGCTGTTTTTT
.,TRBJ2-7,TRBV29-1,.,CSVEGLLRGINEQYF,TGCAGCGTTGAAGGGCTCCTCAGGGGAATCAACGAGCAGTACTTC
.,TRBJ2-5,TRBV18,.,CASSPPSLETQYF,TGTGCCAGCTCACCACCTAGTTTGGAGACCCAGTACTTC
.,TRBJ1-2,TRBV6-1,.,CASSENRASLYGYTF,TGTGCCAGCAGTGAAAACAGGGCCTCCCTCTATGGCTACACCTTC
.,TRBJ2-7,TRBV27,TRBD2,CASSHGGGGEQYF,TGTGCCAGCAGCCACGGGGGGGGCGGGGAGCAGTACTTC
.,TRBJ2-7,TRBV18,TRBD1,CASSPRAGGSDEQYF,TGTGCCAGCTCACCAAGGGCAGGGGGCTCCGACGAGCAGTACTTC
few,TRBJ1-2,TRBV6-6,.,CASNPGSGYTF,TGTGCCAGCAACCCAGGCAGCGGCTACACCTTC
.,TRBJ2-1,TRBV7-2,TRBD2,CASSLYVRGGRNEQFF,TGTGCCAGCAGCTTGTACGTCCGGGGGGGCCGTAATGAGCAGTTCTTC
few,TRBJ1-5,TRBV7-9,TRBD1,CASSLSGQVGEPQHF,TGTGCCAGCAGCCTCTCGGGACAGGTGGGAGAGCCCCAGCATTTT
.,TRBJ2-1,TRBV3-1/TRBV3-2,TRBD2,CASSQEGLADNEQFF,TGTGCCAGCAGCCAAGAGGGACTAGCGGACAATGAGCAGTTCTTC
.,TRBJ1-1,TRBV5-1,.,CASSSQGWADTEAFF,TGCGCCAGCAGCTCACAGGGTTGGGCTGACACTGAAGCTTTCTTT